The 2 T cell receptor beta chains presented below share a single source sample, sequenced in a study of blood T cell repertoires in COVID-19. Sequencing was performed with immunoSEQ multiplex PCR; in TCRdb, only in-frame clones are kept and a portion is missing. This table holds a few hundred thousand clones, 87% found once. Sequencing was done on a sample of PBMCs or T cells enriched from blood (not recorded which). The receptors originated from a man younger than 35 with acute COVID-19.

J is TRBJ1-2 and V is TRBV20-1; D uncertain. This CDR3 is 14 amino acids long. V lost 3 bases and J 5 bases, leaving 16 bases between the germline ends. Germline V CDR1 and CDR2: DFQATT, SNEGSKA (reference sequence). In DNA, the CDR3 is TGCAGTGCTAGTCCAGATCCCCCCCTTTATGGCTACACCTTC. This codes for CSASPDPPLYGYTF.

The chain combines TRBV28 with TRBJ2-3; 9 bases agree with TRBD2. The CDR3 has 15 amino acids. V dropped 2 bases and J dropped 3; count of bases not matched to a gene: 3. In germline, CDR1 is MDHEN, CDR2 SYDVKM. In nucleotides, the CDR3 is TGTGCCAGCAGTTTAGGGCGGGAGGGTACAGATACGCAGTATTTT. Residues: CASSLGREGTDTQYF.